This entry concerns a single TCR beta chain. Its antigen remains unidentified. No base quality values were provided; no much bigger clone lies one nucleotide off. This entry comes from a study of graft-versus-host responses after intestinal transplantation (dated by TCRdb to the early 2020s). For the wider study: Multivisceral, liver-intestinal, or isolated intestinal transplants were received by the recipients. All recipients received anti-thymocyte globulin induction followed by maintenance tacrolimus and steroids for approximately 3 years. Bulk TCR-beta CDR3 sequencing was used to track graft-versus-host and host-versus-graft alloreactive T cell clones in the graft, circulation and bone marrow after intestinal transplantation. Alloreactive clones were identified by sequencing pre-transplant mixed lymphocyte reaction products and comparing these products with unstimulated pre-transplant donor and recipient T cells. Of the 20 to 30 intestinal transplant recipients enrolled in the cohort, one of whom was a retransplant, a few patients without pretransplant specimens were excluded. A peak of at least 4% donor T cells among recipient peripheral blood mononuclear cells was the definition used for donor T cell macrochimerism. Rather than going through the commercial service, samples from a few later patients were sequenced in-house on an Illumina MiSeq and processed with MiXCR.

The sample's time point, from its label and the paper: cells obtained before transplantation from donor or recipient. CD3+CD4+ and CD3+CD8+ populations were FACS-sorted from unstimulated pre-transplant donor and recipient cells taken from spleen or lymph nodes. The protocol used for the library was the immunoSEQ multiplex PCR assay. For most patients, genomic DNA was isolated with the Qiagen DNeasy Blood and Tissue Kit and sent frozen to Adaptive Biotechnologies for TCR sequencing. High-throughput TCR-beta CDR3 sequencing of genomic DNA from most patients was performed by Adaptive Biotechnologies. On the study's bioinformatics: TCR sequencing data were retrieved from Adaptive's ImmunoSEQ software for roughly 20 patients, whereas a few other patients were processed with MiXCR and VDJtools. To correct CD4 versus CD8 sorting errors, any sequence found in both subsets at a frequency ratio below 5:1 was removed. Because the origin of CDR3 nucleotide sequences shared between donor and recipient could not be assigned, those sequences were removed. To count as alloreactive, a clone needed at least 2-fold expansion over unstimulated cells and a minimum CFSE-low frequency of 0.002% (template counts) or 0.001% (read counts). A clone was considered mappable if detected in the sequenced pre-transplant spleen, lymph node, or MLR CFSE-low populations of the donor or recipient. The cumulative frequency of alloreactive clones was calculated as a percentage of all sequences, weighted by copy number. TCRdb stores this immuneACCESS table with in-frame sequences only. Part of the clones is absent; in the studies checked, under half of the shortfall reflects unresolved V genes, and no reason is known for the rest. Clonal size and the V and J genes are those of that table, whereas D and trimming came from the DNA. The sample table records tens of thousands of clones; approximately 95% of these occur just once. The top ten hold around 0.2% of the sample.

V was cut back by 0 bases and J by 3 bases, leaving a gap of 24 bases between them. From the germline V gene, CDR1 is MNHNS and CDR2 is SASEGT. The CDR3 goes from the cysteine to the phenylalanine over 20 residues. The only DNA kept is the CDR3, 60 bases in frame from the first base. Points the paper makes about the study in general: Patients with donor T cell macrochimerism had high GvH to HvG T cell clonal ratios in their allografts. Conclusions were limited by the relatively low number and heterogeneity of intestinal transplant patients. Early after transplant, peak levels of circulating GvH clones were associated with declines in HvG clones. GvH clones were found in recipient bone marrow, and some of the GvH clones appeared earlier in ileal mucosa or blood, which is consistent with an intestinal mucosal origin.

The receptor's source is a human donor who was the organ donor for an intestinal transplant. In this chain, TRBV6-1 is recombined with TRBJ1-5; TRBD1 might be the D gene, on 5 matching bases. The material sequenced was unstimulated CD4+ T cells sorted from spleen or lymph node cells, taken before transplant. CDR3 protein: CASSEASMGPRLGLNQPQHF. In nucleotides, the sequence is TGTGCCAGCAGTGAAGCGAGTATGGGACCCCGGCTTGGACTCAATCAGCCCCAGCATTTT.